These 11 T cell receptor beta chains share one sample of origin, sequenced in a study of shared clonotypes between healthy human individuals. Profiling relied on immunoSEQ multiplex PCR, and the TCRdb table lists in-frame clones only, not all of them. This table has some 2.1 million clones, 95% appearing once. The sequenced material came from naive CD4+ T cells sorted from blood. The subset here: CD45RA+ positively selected. The receptors were gathered from a man younger than 35 in good health.

This clone has a single count. The V call is TRBV19, the J call TRBJ2-5, with unresolved D. This CDR3 comprises 14 residues. In germline, CDR1 is LNHDA, CDR2 SQIVND (reference sequence). Trimming removed 5 bases at V and 5 bases at J, with 15 bases between. In DNA, the CDR3 is TGTGCCAGTAGTGTCGGTTGGGCCTTGGAGACCCAGTACTTC. This translates into CASSVGWALETQYF.

The chain couples TRBV6-1 to TRBJ1-6; TRBD1 matches 9 bases. This CDR3 region has 15 residues. V lost 2 bases, J lost 7 bases, and 3 bases stayed unmatched. The V gene's germline CDR1 is MNHNS and CDR2 SASEGT. This chain's CDR3 is CASSESTGGNSPLHF. Here the CDR3 DNA reads TGTGCCAGCAGTGAATCGACAGGGGGAAATTCACCCCTCCACTTT.

This clone has a single count. The chain combines TRBV7-9 with TRBJ1-4; 9 bases align to TRBD1. Unmatched junction bases numbered 11, after V lost 5 bases and J lost 4 bases. Germline loops: CDR1 SEHNR, CDR2 FQNEAQ (reference sequence). This CDR3 region has 17 residues. In DNA, the CDR3 is TGTGCCAGCAGCACGACACAGGGGGCCATGGTTAATGAAAAACTGTTTTTT. Protein product: CASSTTQGAMVNEKLFF.

The rearrangement joins TRBV9 to TRBJ2-5, with D perhaps matching TRBD2 (5 bases). CDR3 size: 14 residues. The germline V and J ends were trimmed by 2 bases and 2 bases, with 10 bases remaining between them. Germline V CDR1 and CDR2: SGDLS, YYNGEE. CDR3 sequence reads: CASSVAGIQETQYF. CDR3 nucleotide sequence: TGTGCCAGCAGCGTGGCCGGGATACAAGAGACCCAGTACTTC.

V is TRBV9 and J is TRBJ2-5; 8 nucleotides agree with TRBD2. Germline CDR1 is SGDLS and CDR2 is YYNGEE. The CDR3 loop spans 16 amino acids. The V segment lost 1 base and the J segment 1 base; nucleotides outside the gene matches: 6. CDR3 residues: CASSVIASGLQETQYF. DNA for the CDR3: TGTGCCAGCAGCGTAATAGCTAGCGGGCTCCAAGAGACCCAGTACTTC.

The count of this clone is one. V gene TRBV14 combines with J gene TRBJ1-1, with D unclear. Germline CDR1 is SGHDN and CDR2 is FVKESK. The CDR3 extends over 15 amino acids. V was cut by 1 base and J by 0 bases, with 9 bases left in between. The CDR3 spells CASSQAEALNTEAFF. Here the CDR3 DNA reads TGTGCCAGCAGCCAAGCGGAAGCTTTGAACACTGAAGCTTTCTTT.

This chain links TRBV30 with TRBJ2-4; D unresolved. The CDR3 extends over 15 amino acids. Germline V lookup: CDR1 GTSNPN, CDR2 SVGIG (reference sequence). Between the trimmed V and J ends, which lost 0 bases and 0 bases, there was a span of 9 bases. DNA for the CDR3: TGTGCCTGGAGTGTAGCCCAGCTAGCCAAAAACATTCAGTACTTC. Translation gives CAWSVAQLAKNIQYF.

This chain joins TRBV5-4 and TRBJ2-3, with D possibly being TRBD1 or TRBD2 (5 bases each). The CDR3 is 15 amino acids. CDR1 is SGHNT, CDR2 YYREEE, per germline (reference sequence). V lost 1 base and J lost 2, with 11 bases in between. CDR3 DNA sequence: TGTGCCAGCAGCTTGTCGGGGCCTGTCACAGATACGCAGTATTTT. Residues: CASSLSGPVTDTQYF.

The rearrangement links TRBV7-2 to TRBJ2-5; TRBD1 might be the D (8 bases). With 3 bases removed from V and 1 base from J, the gap between germline ends came to 21 bases. CDR3 size: 18 residues. The V gene's germline CDR1 is SGHTA and CDR2 FQGNSA. CDR3 sequence (DNA): TGTGCCAGCAGCTTCCCAATGTCAGGGGGCGGGGGCCAAGAGACCCAGTACTTC. The encoded protein is CASSFPMSGGGGQETQYF.

Note on this clone: In the same sample, other DNA sequences code for this CDR3. The chain links TRBV28 to TRBJ2-7, with TRBD1 matching over 9 bases. The CDR3 consists of 15 residues. V shed 5 bases, J shed 2 bases, and the junction held 7 bases outside the gene matches. Germline V gives CDR1 MDHEN, CDR2 SYDVKM. CDR3 residues: CASSSPGQGAYEQYF. DNA of the CDR3: TGTGCCAGCAGTAGCCCGGGACAGGGAGCCTACGAGCAGTACTTC.

The CDR3 region is CASSPPRGTGDAYEQYF. The CDR3 coding sequence is TGTGCCAGCTCACCACCGCGGGGGACAGGGGACGCCTACGAGCAGTACTTC. The chain links TRBV18 to TRBJ2-7; 10 nucleotides line up with TRBD1. The V gene's germline CDR1 is KGHSH and CDR2 LQKENI. The CDR3 extends over 17 amino acids. The ends lost 0 bases at V and 2 bases at J; junction bases unmatched: 7.